Detailed here is one T cell receptor (beta chain). Antigen unknown. Trimming took 5 bases from V and 4 from J; bases not matched to a gene: 13. CDR1 and CDR2 from the germline V gene are MNHEY and SMNVEV (reference sequence). CDR3 length: 17 amino acids. The data originate from a study of beta chain features in type 1 diabetes. Study observations and caveats: Compared with healthy donors, patients appeared to share more similar naive, central memory and regulatory TCRB repertoires. Patients with type 1 diabetes showed fewer VDJ junction insertions and more deletions. Moderate but significant shortening of TCRB CDR3s was recorded in all four CD4+ subsets from Type 1 diabetes patients.

Expressed TCRB transcripts were sequenced, since all the RNA that had been isolated was reverse transcribed. The assay was immunoSEQ multiplex PCR, and TCRdb's table has in-frame clones only and misses some. The table lists over 650,000 clones, roughly 13% of them singletons. The chain has TRBV27 and TRBJ2-7, with TRBD1 identical over 11 bases. The sequencing input was naive CD4+ T cells from blood. The source is a young man with type 1 diabetes. The CDR3 coding sequence is TGTGCCAGCAGTGCCGGGACAGGGGGTATTATGTTGTACGAGCAGTACTTC. Encoded protein: CASSAGTGGIMLYEQYF.